This entry describes one T cell receptor beta chain. The target antigen is unknown. The sample comes from a study of a mutant IDH1 vaccine in newly diagnosed glioma. Germline V gene sequence: CDR1 LNHNV, CDR2 YYDKDF (reference sequence). The V gene lost 3 bases and the J gene lost 6 bases, with 26 bases spanning the gap. The CDR3 has 19 amino acids. The time point is: week 5, during vaccination. One vaccine dose held 300 ug of mutant IDH1 20-mer peptide and came with topical imiquimod. Libraries were prepared by immunoSEQ multiplex PCR; TCRdb keeps only in-frame clonotypes and omits some of them. This repertoire shows some 35,000 clones, approximately 80% found once; its top ten account for around 10%.

Sequencing was performed on PBMCs, taken from a glioma patient whose treatment included an IDH1 peptide vaccine. The chain has TRBV15 and TRBJ1-4; a weak D match, TRBD1 (6 bases). The clonotype originates from a man between 45 and 60 years old with glioma. The chain's CDR3 is CATSSPRQVRKGMDEKLFF. The CDR3 nucleotides read TGTGCCACCAGCAGCCCAAGACAGGTTCGCAAGGGGATGGATGAAAAACTGTTTTTT.